This TCR beta chain stems from a study of T cells in Graves' hyperthyroidism and ophthalmopathy. Notes on the study in general: Expanded thyroid clonotypes (above 0.001) were mostly also found in blood.

There are 12 residues in the CDR3. Trimming cost V 3 bases and J 2 bases, with 7 bases left between them. The germline V gene encodes CDR1 DFQATT and CDR2 SNEGSKA (reference sequence). This clonotype was counted at least ten times. Its antigen is undetermined. Diagnostic decisions used clinical symptoms, serum thyroxine and TRAb, thyroid ultrasound and orbital computed tomography. Authors of the study amplified TCR beta CDR3 regions from RNA transcripts. HTBI primers were employed in a first-round RT-PCR of the TCR CDR3. TCRdb re-analysed the multiplex PCR reads in MiXCR, keeping a single row per CDR3 protein. The sample holds hundreds of thousands of distinct CDR3 sequences; around 15% are singletons and the top ten take about 9.4%.

What was sequenced was blood. This clonotype was obtained from a woman aged 18-29 years with Graves' hyperthyroidism. This rearrangement joins TRBV20-1 to TRBJ2-5; no clear D gene. The CDR3 region is CSASEQQETQYF. In DNA form, the CDR3 reads TGCAGTGCTAGTGAACAGCAAGAGACCCAGTACTTC.